This T cell receptor beta chain was obtained from a study of CD8 T cells in ankylosing spondylitis (dated by TCRdb to the late 2010s). With respect to the entire study: T cell receptor beta repertoires were profiled in healthy donors and ankylosing spondylitis patients so that disease-linked TCR variants could be found. The full study cohort was made up of approximately 24 ankylosing spondylitis patients and some 100 healthy donors. Samples of peripheral blood were taken, and for ankylosing spondylitis patients, synovial fluid was collected as well.

The germline V gene (reference sequence) yields DFQATT for CDR1 and SNEGSKA for CDR2. The germline ends are 13 bases apart after V is trimmed by 5 bases and J by 6 bases. The CDR3, cysteine through phenylalanine, is 12 amino acids long. The kept DNA is CDR3 alone, 36 bases in frame from the first base. Broad study findings and their caveats: In peripheral blood, the disease-linked clones were found at relatively low frequencies and had a CD8+ phenotype. Blood from ankylosing spondylitis patients appeared to be characterized by a TCR beta motif composed of 7 to 9 highly homologous amino acid variants. Some of the motif variants had been reported before in the synovial fluid and blood of reactive arthritis patients, a finding that suggests common disease-initiation mechanisms. The disease-linked clones were reported as significantly enriched in matched synovial fluid samples from ankylosing spondylitis patients.

For sequencing, an Illumina HiSeq 2500 was employed. Quantitative 5'-RACE with molecular barcodes was used to prepare TCR beta libraries. From the authors' description of their analysis: Disease-linked TCR variants were identified with a new computational method built on a probabilistic model of VDJ rearrangement. The public reads were reanalyzed by TCRdb: fastp trimming at Q25, MiXCR alignment, in-frame beta chains only. CDR3 protein sequences are deduplicated, and each keeps its most common genes and DNA. Clone size and V and J calls follow TCRdb, not the original study. Present in this sample are a few hundred thousand distinct CDR3 sequences, 8% of which were seen just once. Jointly, the top ten make up 14% to 15% of the sample. The table lists this clonotype with a few counts. There is no known antigen for this receptor. No per-base quality is available; no much larger clone lies one base away.

The sample comprised blood, either unsorted or a sorted T cell fraction (not recorded which). The TCR comes from a male donor with ankylosing spondylitis. Rearrangement joined TRBV20-1 to TRBJ1-1; too little of a D gene remains to name it. The CDR3 reads CSASRPRAEAFF. The sequenced DNA: TGCAGTGCTTCCCGACCTAGGGCTGAAGCTTTCTTT.